The next 28 T cell receptor beta chains were all read from a single sample in a study of cytomegalovirus exposure and HLA in healthy donors. PCR involved 60 Vbeta and 13 Jbeta primers. TCRdb's table, derived via immunoSEQ multiplex PCR, lists solely in-frame clones and lacks some. The sample's table shows 70,000 or so clones. The sequenced material came from PBMCs. Every receptor here comes from a middle-aged man in good health and CMV-seronegative.

J is TRBJ2-5 and V is TRBV19; 8 positions agree with TRBD1. Per the germline V gene, CDR1 is LNHDA and CDR2 is SQIVND (reference sequence). The trim removed 9 bases at V and 4 bases at J, leaving 7 bases unmatched. This CDR3 has 13 amino acids. Here the CDR3 reads CASSPGTGETQYF. Here the CDR3 DNA reads TGTGCCAGCTCACCCGGGACAGGAGAGACCCAGTACTTC.

Points on this clone: The same CDR3 can be traced to other DNA sequences in this sample. The J gene is TRBJ1-3, the V gene TRBV10-3; maybe TRBD1 (6 bases). This CDR3 is 15 amino acids long. V was cut by 5 bases and J by 0 bases, with 11 bases left in between. From germline, CDR1 is ENHRY and CDR2 SYGVKD. The CDR3 loop reads CAISKDSNSGNTIYF. CDR3 coding DNA: TGTGCCATCAGTAAGGACAGCAACTCTGGAAACACCATATATTTT.

The rearrangement links TRBV5-4 to TRBJ1-1; 8 nucleotides match TRBD1. V lost 4 bases and J lost 0; bases outside the gene matches: 8. The CDR3 is 16 amino acids. Per germline, CDR1 SGHNT and CDR2 YYREEE (reference sequence). This CDR3 is CASSDDRGTMNTEAFF. CDR3 coding DNA: TGTGCCAGCAGCGATGACAGGGGAACTATGAACACTGAAGCTTTCTTT.

In the case of this clone: The sample carries other DNA sequences with the same CDR3. This chain uses TRBV7-2 with TRBJ1-1, with 7 bases lining up with TRBD1. The V and J ends lost 5 bases and 2 bases, in that order; junction bases with no gene match: 5. The length of the CDR3 is 14 residues. Germline V gene sequence: CDR1 SGHTA, CDR2 FQGNSA. The CDR3 loop reads CASSPGTANTEAFF. The CDR3 DNA reads TGTGCCAGCAGCCCTGGGACAGCCAACACTGAAGCTTTCTTT.

The chain uses TRBV27 and TRBJ2-2; tentatively, D is TRBD1 (5 bases). This CDR3 is built from 15 residues. Germline-derived CDR1 and CDR2 are MNHEY and SMNVEV (reference sequence). With 5 bases removed from V and 0 bases from J, the gap between germline ends came to 10 bases. The CDR3 reads CASSADSSNTGELFF. The CDR3 nucleotides are TGTGCCAGCAGTGCCGACAGTTCGAACACCGGGGAGCTGTTTTTT.

The chain recombines TRBV15 with TRBJ1-2, with D perhaps matching TRBD1 (5 bases). The CDR3 is 13 residues long. CDR1 LNHNV and CDR2 YYDKDF come from the germline V gene (reference sequence). V was shortened by 0 bases and J by 7 bases, with 9 bases between the two germline ends. CDR3 sequence reads: CATSRDRRGGYTF. The CDR3 DNA follows: TGTGCCACCAGCAGAGATAGGAGGGGTGGCTACACCTTC.

This chain uses TRBV7-8 with TRBJ2-7, with D maybe TRBD2 (5 bases). Germline V gene lookup returns CDR1 SGHVS and CDR2 FQNEAQ. The CDR3 loop spans 13 amino acids. V was shortened by 1 base and J by 6 bases, with 10 bases between the two germline ends. The CDR3 DNA sequence: TGTGCCAGCAGCTTAGTGAGGGCCTCCGAGCAGTACTTC. Encoded protein: CASSLVRASEQYF.

V is TRBV6-5 and J is TRBJ1-5; 9 positions agree with TRBD1. This CDR3 has 14 residues. Germline V gives CDR1 MNHEY, CDR2 SVGAGI. The J segment lost 7 bases and the V segment lost 5 bases, leaving 6 bases of the junction unmatched. The CDR3 region is CASSRDRANQPQHF. CDR3 DNA sequence: TGTGCCAGCAGTCGGGACAGGGCTAACCAGCCCCAGCATTTT.

J is TRBJ1-1 and V is TRBV4-1; 7 nucleotides match TRBD1. The CDR3 contains 15 residues. V was clipped by 3 bases and J by 0 bases; unmatched bases: 4. Germline values: CDR1 MGHRA, CDR2 YSYEKL. The CDR3 here is CASSHPGQMNTEAFF. In DNA, the CDR3 is TGCGCCAGCAGCCACCCGGGACAGATGAACACTGAAGCTTTCTTT.

The chain couples TRBV7-9 to TRBJ1-2, with 7 bases fitting TRBD1. Germline V lookup: CDR1 SEHNR, CDR2 FQNEAQ (reference sequence). Trimming cost V 5 bases and J 7 bases; bases outside gene matches: 7. CDR3 size: 13 residues. In DNA form, the CDR3 reads TGTGCCAGCAGCCGCGACAGGGTCGGTGGCTACACCTTC. Amino acids: CASSRDRVGGYTF.

The V gene is TRBV2, the J gene TRBJ1-1; D not certain. Germline CDR1 SNHLY, CDR2 FYNNEI. The CDR3 runs to 12 residues. Between the trimmed V and J ends, which lost 4 bases and 1 base, there was a span of 4 bases. CDR3 in amino acids: CASSAGNTEAFF. DNA for the CDR3: TGTGCCAGCAGTGCCGGGAACACTGAAGCTTTCTTT.

This chain joins TRBV9 and TRBJ1-1; perhaps TRBD1 as D (6 bases). Trimming shortened V by 3 bases and J by 3 bases, and 15 bases separated the two germline ends. The CDR3 consists of 15 residues. The germline gives CDR1 SGDLS, CDR2 YYNGEE. CDR3 region: CASSGTGREDTEAFF. The CDR3, as DNA: TGTGCCAGCAGCGGTACAGGGAGGGAAGACACTGAAGCTTTCTTT.

The V call is TRBV5-1, the J call TRBJ2-5, with 12 bases matching TRBD2. Trimming cost V 0 bases and J 5 bases; bases outside gene matches: 8. This CDR3 is 17 amino acids long. CDR1 SGHRS and CDR2 YFSETQ come from the germline V gene. The CDR3 nucleotides read TGCGCCAGCAGCTTGGGGTCACTAGCGGGGGGCTGGGAGACCCAGTACTTC. Translated, it gives CASSLGSLAGGWETQYF.

V is TRBV7-2 and J is TRBJ1-3; TRBD1 is a possible D gene (5 bases). The CDR3 runs 15 residues. Trimming took off 1 base at V and 1 base at J, with 8 bases between the two ends. Germline values: CDR1 SGHTA, CDR2 FQGNSA. CDR3 region: CASSLGSGSGNTIYF. DNA of the CDR3: TGTGCCAGCAGCTTAGGGTCAGGGTCTGGAAACACCATATATTTT.

V usage is TRBV5-4 and J usage is TRBJ2-7, with 8 bases matching TRBD1. J gave up 3 bases and V 1 base, and 15 bases lay outside the gene matches. Germline V gene data show CDR1 as SGHNT and CDR2 as YYREEE (reference sequence). The CDR3 runs 18 residues. The CDR3 DNA follows: TGTGCCAGCAGCTTGCGCACAGGGGGAGTGGAGGGCGTCTACGAGCAGTACTTC. Amino acids: CASSLRTGGVEGVYEQYF. The variable domain in full, completed from reference TRBV5-4 and TRBJ2-7, reads ETGVTQSPTHLIKTRGQQVTLRCSSQSGHNTVSWYQQALGQGPQFIFQYYREEENGRGNFPPRFSGLQFPNYSSELNVNALELDDSALYLCASSLRTGGVEGVYEQYFGPGTRLTVT.

This chain connects TRBV6-1 to TRBJ2-1; TRBD1 matches 8 bases. The germline V gene has CDR1 MNHNS and CDR2 SASEGT. This CDR3 is 15 amino acids long. V shed 6 bases, J shed 7 bases, and the junction held 11 bases outside the gene matches. The CDR3 sequence is CASRDLETGVNEQFF. The CDR3 coding sequence is TGTGCCAGCAGAGACTTGGAGACAGGGGTAAATGAGCAGTTCTTC.

The CDR3 coding sequence is TGTGCCAGCAGCGCGGGACTAGCGGGCTACGAGCAGTACTTC. Its translation: CASSAGLAGYEQYF. V and J are TRBV9 and TRBJ2-7; the match to TRBD2 covers 12 bases. V shed 3 bases, J shed 3 bases, and the junction held 1 base outside the gene matches. Germline CDR1 reads SGDLS; CDR2 reads YYNGEE. CDR3 length: 14 residues. Variable domain in full (rest from reference TRBV9 and TRBJ2-7): DSGVTQTPKHLITATGQRVTLRCSPRSGDLSVYWYQQSLDQGLQFLIQYYNGEERAKGNILERFSAQQFPDLHSELNLSSLELGDSALYFCASSAGLAGYEQYFGPGTRLTVT.

V usage is TRBV5-4 and J usage is TRBJ2-1, with 11 bases that match TRBD2. Germline V lookup: CDR1 SGHNT, CDR2 YYREEE (reference sequence). Germline trimming cut 6 bases from V and 1 base from J; bases unmatched to any gene: 6. CDR3 length equals 16 residues. The CDR3 bases are TGTGCCAGCACTCCGGGGACTAGCGGTTCCTACAATGAGCAGTTCTTC. As protein: CASTPGTSGSYNEQFF.

This chain connects TRBV2 to TRBJ2-7, with D unresolved. Per the germline V gene, CDR1 is SNHLY and CDR2 is FYNNEI. Trimming removed 6 bases from V and 4 bases from J, with 16 bases in between. CDR3 length: 14 amino acids. The CDR3 protein is CASRPSVLGYEQYF. CDR3 nucleotide sequence: TGTGCCAGCAGGCCCTCAGTTCTAGGTTACGAGCAGTACTTC. The full variable domain, completed using reference TRBV2 and TRBJ2-7, is EPEVTQTPSHQVTQMGQEVILRCVPISNHLYFYWYRQILGQKVEFLVSFYNNEISEKSEIFDDQFSVERPDGSNFTLKIRSTKLEDSAMYFCASRPSVLGYEQYFGPGTRLTVT.

The chain recombines TRBV15 with TRBJ2-1; the match to TRBD2 covers 13 bases. Trimming took 5 bases from V and 6 from J; bases not matched to a gene: 4. The CDR3 runs 15 residues. Germline V lookup: CDR1 LNHNV, CDR2 YYDKDF (reference sequence). The CDR3 nucleotides read TGTGCCACCAGCCCGTGGACTAGCGGGAGCAATGAGCAGTTCTTC. This gives the protein CATSPWTSGSNEQFF.

The chain is built from TRBV14 and TRBJ2-7, with D tentatively TRBD2 (5 bases). The V end was cut by 0 bases, the J end by 6 bases, with 6 bases between. The length of the CDR3 is 12 residues. The germline V gene encodes CDR1 SGHDN and CDR2 FVKESK. The CDR3 nucleotides are TGTGCCAGCAGCCAAGACGAGGGCGAGCAGTACTTC. This encodes CASSQDEGEQYF.

The chain has TRBV10-3 and TRBJ1-4; D ambiguous. Between the trimmed V and J ends, which lost 4 bases and 0 bases, there was a span of 9 bases. Germline V gene lookup returns CDR1 ENHRY and CDR2 SYGVKD. CDR3 length: 15 amino acids. The CDR3 nucleotides read TGTGCCATCAGTGGAGAGGGTTCAACTAATGAAAAACTGTTTTTT. This sequence encodes CAISGEGSTNEKLFF.

V gene TRBV11-2 combines with J gene TRBJ2-3; TRBD1 is a possible D gene (6 bases). The CDR3 runs 14 residues. V shed 1 base and J shed 9 bases, with 14 bases lying between them. Germline loops: CDR1 SGHAT, CDR2 FQNNGV. CDR3 coding DNA: TGTGCCAGCAGCTTAGGCTCTGGGGGCCCCACGCAGTATTTT. Translated, it gives CASSLGSGGPTQYF.

The V and J genes are TRBV4-3 and TRBJ2-1, with 12 bases fitting TRBD1. This CDR3 contains 16 residues. Germline trimming cut 6 bases from V and 8 bases from J; bases unmatched to any gene: 11. The germline V gene encodes CDR1 LGHNA and CDR2 YSLEER. The CDR3 coding sequence is TGCGCCAGCAGTATCCTGGGACAGGGGGCGTTATATGAGCAGTTCTTC. Amino acids: CASSILGQGALYEQFF.

CDR3: CASSLGQQPGNTEAFF. CDR3 nucleotide sequence: TGTGCCAGCAGCCTCGGACAGCAACCGGGGAACACTGAAGCTTTCTTT. The chain uses TRBV7-6 and TRBJ1-1; a weak D match, TRBD1 (6 bases). The CDR3 sequence is 16 residues long. The V gene lost 5 bases and the J gene lost 1 base, with 17 bases spanning the gap. The germline gives CDR1 SGHVS, CDR2 FNYEAQ.

This chain joins TRBV13 and TRBJ2-5, with TRBD2 matching 9 bases. V dropped 0 bases and J dropped 4; count of bases not matched to a gene: 6. CDR3 length equals 16 residues. The germline V gene encodes CDR1 PRHDT and CDR2 FYEKMQ (reference sequence). CDR3 residues: CASSLGTSGRGETQYF. CDR3 DNA sequence: TGTGCCAGCAGCTTAGGGACTAGCGGCCGGGGAGAGACCCAGTACTTC.

The rearrangement links TRBV27 to TRBJ2-7; 9 nucleotides align to TRBD1. This CDR3 has 15 amino acids. Trimming removed 0 bases from V and 4 bases from J; junction bases left unmatched: 4. Germline V CDR1 and CDR2: MNHEY, SMNVEV (reference sequence). CDR3 bases: TGTGCCAGCAGTTTATCCACAGGGGGCGTTTACGAGCAGTACTTC. Protein sequence: CASSLSTGGVYEQYF.

V is TRBV28 and J is TRBJ2-7; 7 positions agree with TRBD2. The ends lost 6 bases at V and 3 bases at J; junction bases unmatched: 14. The CDR3 is 16 amino acids. The V gene's germline CDR1 is MDHEN and CDR2 SYDVKM. CDR3 coding DNA: TGTGCCAGCAGCAAACCCCCGGGAGTAGCGGGCTACGAGCAGTACTTC. It codes for CASSKPPGVAGYEQYF. The full variable domain, in which reference TRBV28 and TRBJ2-7 provide the parts outside the CDR3, is DVKVTQSSRYLVKRTGEKVFLECVQDMDHENMFWYRQDPGLGLRLIYFSYDVKMKEKGDIPEGYSVSREKKERFSLILESASTNQTSMYLCASSKPPGVAGYEQYFGPGTRLTVT.